A selection of T cell receptor beta chains follows, all from one sample in a study of cytomegalovirus exposure and HLA in healthy donors. Generated by immunoSEQ multiplex PCR, the TCRdb table keeps only in-frame clones and is missing some. The sample includes some 170,000 clones, 60% to 80% of them seen just once. Material for sequencing was PBMCs. These TCRs come from a man between 40 and 49 years old in good health and CMV-seropositive. The CDR3 runs from the conserved cysteine through the conserved F or W. Each record gives: V gene, clone size, J gene, D gene, CDR3 protein, CDR3 DNA. The D gene is left open where the match is weak. Not all rows give a size; the values are once, few, many and, for expanded clones, a class.

v_gene: TRBV23-1
abundance: -
j_gene: TRBJ1-2
d_gene: TRBD1
CDR3aa: CASSQGGQGTTYGYTF
CDR3nt: TGCGCCAGTAGCCAGGGGGGACAGGGTACCACTTACGGCTACACCTTC

v_gene: TRBV11-2
abundance: -
j_gene: TRBJ2-3
d_gene: TRBD2
CDR3aa: CASSLVGGRATDTQYF
CDR3nt: TGTGCCAGCAGCTTAGTAGGCGGGAGGGCCACAGATACGCAGTATTTT

v_gene: TRBV7-2
abundance: -
j_gene: TRBJ2-7
d_gene: -
CDR3aa: CASSQEVVATYEQYF
CDR3nt: TGTGCCAGCAGCCAAGAAGTAGTCGCCACCTACGAGCAGTACTTC

v_gene: TRBV10-1
abundance: -
j_gene: TRBJ2-7
d_gene: -
CDR3aa: CASSGSRGEQYF
CDR3nt: TGCGCCAGCAGTGGGTCTAGGGGCGAGCAGTACTTC

v_gene: TRBV5-4
abundance: few
j_gene: TRBJ1-2
d_gene: -
CDR3aa: CASSLRSLGEDGYTF
CDR3nt: TGTGCCAGCAGCTTGAGGAGTTTAGGTGAGGATGGCTACACCTTC

v_gene: TRBV11-2
abundance: -
j_gene: TRBJ2-1
d_gene: TRBD2
CDR3aa: CASSFSRSGASYNEQFF
CDR3nt: TGTGCCAGCAGCTTCTCGCGCAGCGGGGCTTCTTACAATGAGCAGTTCTTC

v_gene: TRBV28
abundance: -
j_gene: TRBJ2-1
d_gene: TRBD2
CDR3aa: CASSSWTSGSEQFF
CDR3nt: TGTGCCAGCAGTTCTTGGACTAGCGGCAGTGAGCAGTTCTTC

v_gene: TRBV2
abundance: -
j_gene: TRBJ2-7
d_gene: TRBD2
CDR3aa: CASSGMIREGEQYF
CDR3nt: TGTGCCAGCAGTGGGATGATAAGGGAGGGCGAGCAGTACTTC

v_gene: TRBV7-2
abundance: -
j_gene: TRBJ2-7
d_gene: -
CDR3aa: CASSHPDRNYEQYF
CDR3nt: TGTGCCAGCAGCCACCCTGACAGGAACTACGAGCAGTACTTC

v_gene: TRBV2
abundance: -
j_gene: TRBJ2-5
d_gene: TRBD1
CDR3aa: CASSRGQGWETQYF
CDR3nt: TGTGCCAGCTCCCGGGGACAGGGGTGGGAGACCCAGTACTTC

v_gene: TRBV5-6
abundance: -
j_gene: TRBJ2-2
d_gene: -
CDR3aa: CASSYPESYTGELFF
CDR3nt: TGTGCCAGCAGCTACCCGGAGAGCTACACCGGGGAGCTGTTTTTT

v_gene: TRBV11-3
abundance: -
j_gene: TRBJ2-7
d_gene: TRBD2
CDR3aa: CASSLGLAGAREQYF
CDR3nt: TGTGCCAGCAGCTTAGGACTAGCGGGAGCCCGGGAGCAGTACTTC

v_gene: TRBV11-2
abundance: -
j_gene: TRBJ2-4
d_gene: -
CDR3aa: CASTPLQDSQYF
CDR3nt: TGTGCCAGCACCCCCTTACAGGACAGTCAGTACTTC

v_gene: TRBV5-1
abundance: -
j_gene: TRBJ2-2
d_gene: -
CDR3aa: CASSSTGIGELFF
CDR3nt: TGCGCCAGCAGCTCCACAGGTATCGGGGAGCTGTTTTTT

v_gene: TRBV4-2
abundance: -
j_gene: TRBJ2-7
d_gene: TRBD1
CDR3aa: CASSQGTGTYEQYF
CDR3nt: TGTGCCAGCAGCCAAGGGACAGGTACCTACGAGCAGTACTTC

v_gene: TRBV28
abundance: -
j_gene: TRBJ2-7
d_gene: -
CDR3aa: CASSVRGGTYEQYF
CDR3nt: TGTGCCAGCAGTGTCAGGGGTGGCACCTACGAGCAGTACTTC

v_gene: TRBV2
abundance: -
j_gene: TRBJ2-7
d_gene: TRBD1
CDR3aa: CASSGGTGQTEQYF
CDR3nt: TGTGCCAGCAGTGGCGGGACAGGGCAAACCGAGCAGTACTTC

v_gene: TRBV6-1
abundance: -
j_gene: TRBJ2-7
d_gene: TRBD1
CDR3aa: CASSRDRVDEQYF
CDR3nt: TGTGCCAGCAGCCGGGACAGGGTGGACGAGCAGTACTTC

v_gene: TRBV7-9
abundance: -
j_gene: TRBJ2-7
d_gene: TRBD1
CDR3aa: CASSLGGQGREQYF
CDR3nt: TGTGCCAGCAGCTTAGGTGGACAGGGAAGAGAGCAGTACTTC

v_gene: TRBV4-1
abundance: -
j_gene: TRBJ2-3
d_gene: TRBD2
CDR3aa: CASSRGLAGATDTQYF
CDR3nt: TGCGCCAGCAGCCGAGGACTAGCGGGAGCAACAGATACGCAGTATTTT

v_gene: TRBV6-5
abundance: -
j_gene: TRBJ1-5
d_gene: -
CDR3aa: CASRIQGYSNQPQHF
CDR3nt: TGTGCCAGCAGAATTCAGGGTTATAGCAATCAGCCCCAGCATTTT

v_gene: TRBV6-1
abundance: -
j_gene: TRBJ2-7
d_gene: TRBD2
CDR3aa: CASRSSGRVYEQYF
CDR3nt: TGTGCCAGCAGGAGCAGCGGGAGGGTGTACGAGCAGTACTTC

v_gene: TRBV5-4
abundance: -
j_gene: TRBJ2-2
d_gene: TRBD2
CDR3aa: CASSSSGRAMSGELFF
CDR3nt: TGTGCCAGCAGCTCTAGCGGGAGGGCCATGTCCGGGGAGCTGTTTTTT

v_gene: TRBV29-1
abundance: -
j_gene: TRBJ2-5
d_gene: TRBD2
CDR3aa: CSVGQAGGPGGETQYF
CDR3nt: TGCAGCGTTGGGCAAGCGGGAGGGCCGGGCGGAGAGACCCAGTACTTC

v_gene: TRBV25-1
abundance: -
j_gene: TRBJ1-1
d_gene: -
CDR3aa: CASSVGGQNTEAFF
CDR3nt: TGTGCCAGCAGTGTCGGGGGGCAAAACACTGAAGCTTTCTTT

v_gene: TRBV7-2
abundance: -
j_gene: TRBJ2-5
d_gene: -
CDR3aa: CASSLINGLLQETQYF
CDR3nt: TGTGCCAGCAGCTTGATTAACGGACTCCTCCAAGAGACCCAGTACTTC

v_gene: TRBV9
abundance: -
j_gene: TRBJ2-1
d_gene: -
CDR3aa: CASRDLGGGAYNEQFF
CDR3nt: TGTGCCAGCAGAGACCTCGGCGGGGGCGCCTACAATGAGCAGTTCTTC

v_gene: TRBV27
abundance: few
j_gene: TRBJ2-1
d_gene: TRBD2
CDR3aa: CASNTAGGWNEQFF
CDR3nt: TGTGCCAGCAACACAGCGGGAGGGTGGAATGAGCAGTTCTTC

v_gene: TRBV5-1
abundance: once
j_gene: TRBJ2-3
d_gene: TRBD2
CDR3aa: CASSLGPGTSRTQYF
CDR3nt: TGCGCCAGCAGCTTGGGGCCCGGGACTAGCCGGACGCAGTATTTT

v_gene: TRBV7-9
abundance: -
j_gene: TRBJ2-4
d_gene: -
CDR3aa: CASSLAEVAKNSQYF
CDR3nt: TGTGCCAGCAGTCTAGCAGAGGTGGCCAAAAACAGTCAGTACTTC

v_gene: TRBV19
abundance: -
j_gene: TRBJ2-2
d_gene: TRBD1
CDR3aa: CASTRTGGNGELFF
CDR3nt: TGTGCCAGTACTCGGACAGGGGGAAACGGGGAGCTGTTTTTT

v_gene: TRBV9
abundance: once
j_gene: TRBJ2-7
d_gene: -
CDR3aa: CASSVAPSDEQYF
CDR3nt: TGTGCCAGCAGCGTAGCCCCATCGGACGAGCAGTACTTC

v_gene: TRBV10-1
abundance: -
j_gene: TRBJ1-2
d_gene: -
CDR3aa: CASSEQGLNYGYTF
CDR3nt: TGCGCCAGCAGTGAGCAGGGCTTAAACTATGGCTACACCTTC

v_gene: TRBV29-1
abundance: -
j_gene: TRBJ1-1
d_gene: -
CDR3aa: CSVYKGGDTEAFF
CDR3nt: TGCAGCGTCTACAAAGGAGGGGACACTGAAGCTTTCTTT

v_gene: TRBV7-2
abundance: -
j_gene: TRBJ2-7
d_gene: -
CDR3aa: CASSSSTGEDYEQYF
CDR3nt: TGTGCCAGCAGCTCATCCACAGGGGAGGACTACGAGCAGTACTTC

v_gene: TRBV5-7
abundance: -
j_gene: TRBJ1-3
d_gene: -
CDR3aa: CASSLASGQLLSGNTIYF
CDR3nt: TGTGCCAGCAGCTTGGCCTCAGGGCAACTTCTCTCTGGAAACACCATATATTTT

v_gene: TRBV5-5
abundance: -
j_gene: TRBJ2-3
d_gene: -
CDR3aa: CASSLAGGPGADTQYF
CDR3nt: TGTGCCAGCAGCTTGGCTGGAGGGCCGGGGGCAGATACGCAGTATTTT

v_gene: TRBV30
abundance: -
j_gene: TRBJ1-2
d_gene: -
CDR3aa: CAWSPGHSYNYGYTF
CDR3nt: TGTGCCTGGAGTCCGGGACATTCATATAACTATGGCTACACCTTC

v_gene: TRBV5-6
abundance: once
j_gene: TRBJ2-7
d_gene: TRBD1
CDR3aa: CASSRRDRGPYEQYF
CDR3nt: TGTGCCAGCAGCCGCCGGGACAGGGGGCCCTACGAGCAGTACTTC

v_gene: TRBV10-2
abundance: -
j_gene: TRBJ2-3
d_gene: TRBD1
CDR3aa: CASRQGHWDTQYF
CDR3nt: TGCGCCAGCCGACAGGGGCACTGGGATACGCAGTATTTT

v_gene: TRBV5-4
abundance: -
j_gene: TRBJ2-7
d_gene: -
CDR3aa: CASSFDRTYEQYF
CDR3nt: TGTGCCAGCAGCTTTGACAGAACCTACGAGCAGTACTTC

v_gene: TRBV9
abundance: -
j_gene: TRBJ2-7
d_gene: -
CDR3aa: CASSVGQVSSKQYF
CDR3nt: TGTGCCAGCAGCGTAGGACAGGTTAGCAGCAAGCAGTACTTC

v_gene: TRBV5-1
abundance: -
j_gene: TRBJ1-1
d_gene: -
CDR3aa: CASSLLMNTEAFF
CDR3nt: TGCGCCAGCAGCCTATTAATGAACACTGAAGCTTTCTTT